This TCR beta chain is drawn from a study of Ad26.COV2.S vaccination and SARS-CoV-2 variants. The treatment is: roughly 18 received Ad26.COV2.S at low or high dose, single or two shots; five or six received placebo; per-sample allocation not given. The study sampled participants on day 63 after the first vaccine or placebo injection. CDR3 length: 12 amino acids. The V end lost 3 bases, the J end lost 3 bases, and 5 bases lay between the germline ends. The germline gives CDR1 SGHTA, CDR2 FQGNSA. Assay: immunoSEQ multiplex PCR; the TCRdb copy retains only in-frame clones and omits some. The sample has more than 400,000 clones, about 90% seen once.

The receptor was isolated from a person aged 18 to 65 who received the Ad26.COV2.S COVID-19 vaccine or a placebo. The V call is TRBV7-2, the J call TRBJ2-5; unclear D gene. Sequencing was performed on peripheral blood, taken in a trial of Ad26.COV2.S vaccine versus placebo. The CDR3 DNA sequence: TGTGCCAGCAGCTTTGGGGAAGAGACCCAGTACTTC. Amino acid sequence: CASSFGEETQYF. The full variable domain, with the rest looked up from reference TRBV7-2 and TRBJ2-5, is GAGVSQSPSNKVTEKGKDVELRCDPISGHTALYWYRQSLGQGLEFLIYFQGNSAPDKSGLPSDRFSAERTGGSVSTLTIQRTQQEDSAVYLCASSFGEETQYFGPGTRLLVL.